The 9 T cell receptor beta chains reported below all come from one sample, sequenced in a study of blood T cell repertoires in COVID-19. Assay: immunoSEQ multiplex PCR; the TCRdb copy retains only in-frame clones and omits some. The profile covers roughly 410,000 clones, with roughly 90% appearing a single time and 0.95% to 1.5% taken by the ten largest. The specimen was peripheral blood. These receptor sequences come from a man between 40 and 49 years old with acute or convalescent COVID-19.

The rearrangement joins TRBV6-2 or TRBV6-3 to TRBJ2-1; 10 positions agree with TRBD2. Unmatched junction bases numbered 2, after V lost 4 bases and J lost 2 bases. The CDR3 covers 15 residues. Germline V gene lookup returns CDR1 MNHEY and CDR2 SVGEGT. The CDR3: CASSLLAGAYNEQFF. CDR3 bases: TGTGCCAGCAGTTTGCTAGCGGGGGCCTACAATGAGCAGTTCTTC.

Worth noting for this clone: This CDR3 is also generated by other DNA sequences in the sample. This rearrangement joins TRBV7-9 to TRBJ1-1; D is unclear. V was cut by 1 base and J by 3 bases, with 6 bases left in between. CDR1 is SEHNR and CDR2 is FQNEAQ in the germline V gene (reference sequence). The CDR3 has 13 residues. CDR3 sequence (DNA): TGTGCCAGCAGCTTAGGGGGAGACACTGAAGCTTTCTTT. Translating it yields CASSLGGDTEAFF. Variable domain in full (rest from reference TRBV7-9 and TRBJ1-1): DTGVSQNPRHKITKRGQNVTFRCDPISEHNRLYWYRQTLGQGPEFLTYFQNEAQLEKSRLLSDRFSAERPKGSFSTLEIQRTEQGDSAMYLCASSLGGDTEAFFGQGTRLTVV.

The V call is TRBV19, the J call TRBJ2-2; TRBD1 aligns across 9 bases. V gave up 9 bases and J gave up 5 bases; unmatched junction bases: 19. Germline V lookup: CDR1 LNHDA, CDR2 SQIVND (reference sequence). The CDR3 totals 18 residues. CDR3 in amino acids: CASSQGQGLQGGTGELFF. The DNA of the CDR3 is TGTGCCAGCAGTCAGGGACAGGGCCTGCAGGGAGGTACCGGGGAGCTGTTTTTT.

CDR3 in amino acids: CASSQDVQHYEQYF. CDR3 nucleotide sequence: TGTGCCAGCAGCCAAGATGTTCAACACTACGAGCAGTACTTC. The V and J genes are TRBV3-1 (or the pseudogene TRBV3-2) and TRBJ2-7; no clear D gene. Germline lookup yields CDR1 LGHDT and CDR2 YNNKEL (reference sequence). The length of the CDR3 is 14 residues. V lost 0 bases and J 3 bases, leaving 9 bases between the germline ends.

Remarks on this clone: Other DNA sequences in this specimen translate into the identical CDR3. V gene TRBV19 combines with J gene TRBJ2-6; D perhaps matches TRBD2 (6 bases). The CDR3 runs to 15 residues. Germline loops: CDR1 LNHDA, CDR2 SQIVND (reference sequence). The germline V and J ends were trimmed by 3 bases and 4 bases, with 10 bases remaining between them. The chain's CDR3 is CASSIGTAGANVLTF. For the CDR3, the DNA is TGTGCCAGTAGTATTGGGACTGCGGGGGCCAACGTCCTGACTTTC. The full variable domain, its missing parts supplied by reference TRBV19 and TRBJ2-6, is DGGITQSPKYLFRKEGQNVTLSCEQNLNHDAMYWYRQDPGQGLRLIYYSQIVNDFQKGDIAEGYSVSREKKESFPLTVTSAQKNPTAFYLCASSIGTAGANVLTFGAGSRLTVL.

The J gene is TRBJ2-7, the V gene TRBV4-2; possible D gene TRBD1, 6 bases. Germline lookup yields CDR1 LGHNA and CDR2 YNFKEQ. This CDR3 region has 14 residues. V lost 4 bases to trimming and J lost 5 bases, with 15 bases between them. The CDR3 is CASSPGQGRNEQYF. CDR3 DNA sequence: TGTGCCAGCAGCCCTGGCCAGGGGCGGAACGAGCAGTACTTC.

CDR3 protein: CASRGTVRNNEQFF. The CDR3 DNA reads as TGTGCCAGCAGGGGGACAGTCAGGAACAATGAGCAGTTCTTC. The chain has TRBV28 and TRBJ2-1; the match to TRBD1 covers 7 bases. This CDR3 region has 14 residues. The J segment lost 5 bases and the V segment lost 6 bases, leaving 7 bases of the junction unmatched. CDR1 is MDHEN and CDR2 is SYDVKM in the germline V gene.

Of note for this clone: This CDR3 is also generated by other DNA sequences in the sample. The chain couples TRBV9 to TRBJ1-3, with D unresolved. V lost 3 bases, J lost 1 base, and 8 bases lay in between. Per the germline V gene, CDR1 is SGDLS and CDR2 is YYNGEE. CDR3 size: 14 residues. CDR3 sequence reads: CASSGTVSGNTIYF. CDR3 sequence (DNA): TGTGCCAGCAGCGGTACAGTTTCTGGAAACACCATATATTTT. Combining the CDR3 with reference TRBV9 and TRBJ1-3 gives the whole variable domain DSGVTQTPKHLITATGQRVTLRCSPRSGDLSVYWYQQSLDQGLQFLIQYYNGEERAKGNILERFSAQQFPDLHSELNLSSLELGDSALYFCASSGTVSGNTIYFGEGSWLTVV.

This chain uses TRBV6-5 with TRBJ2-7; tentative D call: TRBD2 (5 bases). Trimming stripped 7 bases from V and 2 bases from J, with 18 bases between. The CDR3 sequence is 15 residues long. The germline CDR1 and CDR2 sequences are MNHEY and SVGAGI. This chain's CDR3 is CASTRGSGSTYEQYF. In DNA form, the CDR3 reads TGTGCCAGCACCAGAGGGAGTGGCAGCACCTACGAGCAGTACTTC.